This TCR beta chain is from a study of T cell repertoires in cytomegalovirus infection. Study context: Through public TCR beta signatures, both CMV infection and matching HLA type were indicated.

Using its own MiXCR run on the reads, TCRdb lists one record per CDR3 protein. Of fewer than 80,000 distinct CDR3 sequences listed, less than 4.5% are singletons. General study findings and limits: Based on cumulative public TCR beta family frequency, carriers of CMV plus the relevant HLA were identified.

Between the trimmed V and J ends, which lost 1 base and 1 base, there was a span of 5 bases. This CDR3 spans 13 amino acids. Germline V gene sequence: CDR1 DFQATT, CDR2 SNEGSKA (reference sequence). This clonotype showed up just a few times. The antigen is not known. Sequenced input: PBMCs. The chain has TRBV20-1 and TRBJ1-5, with D unresolved. This sequence was found in a human donor in good health (CMV status not recorded). Some clones in this sample may be carry-over from other donors' samples. The CDR3 loop reads CSARARSNQPQHF. Written as DNA, the CDR3 is TGCAGTGCTAGAGCCAGGAGCAATCAGCCCCAGCATTTT.